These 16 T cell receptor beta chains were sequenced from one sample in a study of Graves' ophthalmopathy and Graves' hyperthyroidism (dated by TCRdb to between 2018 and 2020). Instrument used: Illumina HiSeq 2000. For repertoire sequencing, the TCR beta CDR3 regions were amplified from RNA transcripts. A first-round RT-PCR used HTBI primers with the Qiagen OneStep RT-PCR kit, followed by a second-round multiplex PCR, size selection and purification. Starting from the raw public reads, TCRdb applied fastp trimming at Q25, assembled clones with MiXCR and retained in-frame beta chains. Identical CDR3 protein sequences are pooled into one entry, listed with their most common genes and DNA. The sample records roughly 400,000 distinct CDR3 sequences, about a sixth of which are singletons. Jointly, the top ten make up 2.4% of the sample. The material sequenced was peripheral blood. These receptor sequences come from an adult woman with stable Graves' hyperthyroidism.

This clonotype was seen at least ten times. The CDR3 sequence is CASNDRVTGELFF. CDR3 in DNA: TGTGCCAGCAACGACAGGGTAACCGGGGAGCTGTTTTTT. This chain connects TRBV27 to TRBJ2-2; 7 bases match TRBD1. The germline CDR1 and CDR2 sequences are MNHEY and SMNVEV (reference sequence). This CDR3 contains 13 residues. V was clipped by 7 bases and J by 5 bases; unmatched bases: 4.

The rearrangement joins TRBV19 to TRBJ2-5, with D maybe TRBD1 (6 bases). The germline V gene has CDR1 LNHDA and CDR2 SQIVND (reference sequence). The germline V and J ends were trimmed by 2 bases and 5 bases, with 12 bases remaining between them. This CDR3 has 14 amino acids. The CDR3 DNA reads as TGTGCCAGTAGTATAACAGGGTTCGGGGAGACCCAGTACTTC. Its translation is CASSITGFGETQYF.

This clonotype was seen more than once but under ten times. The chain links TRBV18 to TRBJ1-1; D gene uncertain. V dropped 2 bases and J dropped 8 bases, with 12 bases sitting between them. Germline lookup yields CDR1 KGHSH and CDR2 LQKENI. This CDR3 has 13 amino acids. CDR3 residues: CASSPVGGEEAFF. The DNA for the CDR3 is TGTGCCAGCTCACCAGTCGGTGGGGAGGAAGCTTTCTTT.

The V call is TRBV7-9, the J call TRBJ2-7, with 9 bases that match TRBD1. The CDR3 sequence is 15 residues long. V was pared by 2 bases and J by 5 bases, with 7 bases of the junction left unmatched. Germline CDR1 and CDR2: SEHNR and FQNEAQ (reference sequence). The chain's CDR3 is CASSLTGGEPDEQYF. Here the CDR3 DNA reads TGTGCCAGCAGCTTAACAGGGGGCGAGCCCGACGAGCAGTACTTC.

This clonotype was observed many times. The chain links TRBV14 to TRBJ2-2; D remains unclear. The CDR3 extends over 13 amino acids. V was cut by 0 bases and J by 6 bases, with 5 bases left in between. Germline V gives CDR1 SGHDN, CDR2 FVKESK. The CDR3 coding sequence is TGTGCCAGCAGCCAAGAGTCCGCCGGGGAGCTGTTTTTT. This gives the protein CASSQESAGELFF. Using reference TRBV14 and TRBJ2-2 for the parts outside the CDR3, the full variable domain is EAGVTQFPSHSVIEKGQTVTLRCDPISGHDNLYWYRRVMGKEIKFLLHFVKESKQDESGMPNNRFLAERTGGTYSTLKVQPAELEDSGVYFCASSQESAGELFFGEGSRLTVL.

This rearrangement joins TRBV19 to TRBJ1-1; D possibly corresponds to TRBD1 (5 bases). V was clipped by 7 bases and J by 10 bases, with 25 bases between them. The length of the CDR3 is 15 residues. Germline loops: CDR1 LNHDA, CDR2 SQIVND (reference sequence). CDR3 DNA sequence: TGTGCCAGTAAATCAGTGGGGACCTCCGGGGGTGGAGCTTTCTTT. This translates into CASKSVGTSGGGAFF. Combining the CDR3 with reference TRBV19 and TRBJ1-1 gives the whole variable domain DGGITQSPKYLFRKEGQNVTLSCEQNLNHDAMYWYRQDPGQGLRLIYYSQIVNDFQKGDIAEGYSVSREKKESFPLTVTSAQKNPTAFYLCASKSVGTSGGGAFFGQGTRLTVV.

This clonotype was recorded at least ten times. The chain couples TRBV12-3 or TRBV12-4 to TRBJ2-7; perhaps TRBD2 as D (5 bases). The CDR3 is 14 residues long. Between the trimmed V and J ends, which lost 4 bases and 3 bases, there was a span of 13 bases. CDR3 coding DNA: TGTGCCAGCAGTTCCCTCGGACTGCGCTACGAGCAGTACTTC. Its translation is CASSSLGLRYEQYF.

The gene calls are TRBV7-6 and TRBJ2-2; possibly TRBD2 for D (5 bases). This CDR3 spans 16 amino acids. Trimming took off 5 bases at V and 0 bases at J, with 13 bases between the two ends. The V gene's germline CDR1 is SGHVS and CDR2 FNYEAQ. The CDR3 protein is CASSPGISANTGELFF. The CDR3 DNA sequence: TGTGCCAGCAGCCCCGGGATTTCGGCGAACACCGGGGAGCTGTTTTTT.

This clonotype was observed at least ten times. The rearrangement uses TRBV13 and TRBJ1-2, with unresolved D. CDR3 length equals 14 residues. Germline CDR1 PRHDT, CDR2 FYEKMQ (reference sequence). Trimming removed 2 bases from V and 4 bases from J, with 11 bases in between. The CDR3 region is CASSLYVDGYGYTF. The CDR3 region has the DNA TGTGCCAGCAGCTTATATGTGGATGGCTATGGCTACACCTTC. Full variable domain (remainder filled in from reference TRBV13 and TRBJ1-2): AAGVIQSPRHLIKEKRETATLKCYPIPRHDTVYWYQQGPGQDPQFLISFYEKMQSDKGSIPDRFSAQQFSDYHSELNMSSLELGDSALYFCASSLYVDGYGYTFGSGTRLTVV.

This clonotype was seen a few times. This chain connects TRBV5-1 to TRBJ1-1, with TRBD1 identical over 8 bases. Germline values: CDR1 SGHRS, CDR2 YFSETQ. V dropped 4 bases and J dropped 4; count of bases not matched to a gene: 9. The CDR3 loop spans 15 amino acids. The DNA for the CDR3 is TGCGCCAGCAGCCACTCCCGTACAGGGGGCACTGAAGCTTTCTTT. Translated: CASSHSRTGGTEAFF. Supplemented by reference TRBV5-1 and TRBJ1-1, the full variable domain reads KAGVTQTPRYLIKTRGQQVTLSCSPISGHRSVSWYQQTPGQGLQFLFEYFSETQRNKGNFPGRFSGRQFSNSRSEMNVSTLELGDSALYLCASSHSRTGGTEAFFGQGTRLTVV.

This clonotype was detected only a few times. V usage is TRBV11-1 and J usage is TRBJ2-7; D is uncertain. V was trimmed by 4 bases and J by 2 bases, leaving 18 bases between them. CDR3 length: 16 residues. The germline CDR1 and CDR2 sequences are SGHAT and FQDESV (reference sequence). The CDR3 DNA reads TGTGCCAGCAGCTCTACAGAGGCCGAGGAGACCTACGAGCAGTACTTC. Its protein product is CASSSTEAEETYEQYF.

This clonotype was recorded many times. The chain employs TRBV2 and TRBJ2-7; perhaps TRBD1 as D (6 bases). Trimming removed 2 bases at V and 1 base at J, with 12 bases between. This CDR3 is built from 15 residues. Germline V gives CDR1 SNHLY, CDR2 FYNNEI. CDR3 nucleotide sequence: TGTGCCAGCAGTGAAAGCCGGGACATATCCTACGAGCAGTACTTC. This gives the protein CASSESRDISYEQYF. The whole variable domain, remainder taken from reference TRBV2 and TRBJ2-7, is EPEVTQTPSHQVTQMGQEVILRCVPISNHLYFYWYRQILGQKVEFLVSFYNNEISEKSEIFDDQFSVERPDGSNFTLKIRSTKLEDSAMYFCASSESRDISYEQYFGPGTRLTVT.

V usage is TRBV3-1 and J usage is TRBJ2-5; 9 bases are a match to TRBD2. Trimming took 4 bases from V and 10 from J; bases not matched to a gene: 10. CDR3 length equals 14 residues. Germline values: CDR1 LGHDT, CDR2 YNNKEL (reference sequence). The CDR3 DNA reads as TGTGCCAGCAGCCCACCGGGACTAGCAGCTTTCCAGTACTTC. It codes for CASSPPGLAAFQYF.

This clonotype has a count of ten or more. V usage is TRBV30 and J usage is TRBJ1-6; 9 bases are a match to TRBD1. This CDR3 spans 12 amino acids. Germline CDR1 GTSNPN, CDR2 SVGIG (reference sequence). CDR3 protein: CASGTGTSPLHF. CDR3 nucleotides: TGTGCTTCCGGGACAGGGACTTCACCCCTCCACTTT.

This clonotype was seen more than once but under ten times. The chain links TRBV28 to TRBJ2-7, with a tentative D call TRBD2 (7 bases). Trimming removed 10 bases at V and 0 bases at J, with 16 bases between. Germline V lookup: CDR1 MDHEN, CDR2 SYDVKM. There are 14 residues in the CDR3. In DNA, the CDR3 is TGTGCCACCGACGGGGGGCGAAGCTCCTACGAGCAGTACTTC. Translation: CATDGGRSSYEQYF.

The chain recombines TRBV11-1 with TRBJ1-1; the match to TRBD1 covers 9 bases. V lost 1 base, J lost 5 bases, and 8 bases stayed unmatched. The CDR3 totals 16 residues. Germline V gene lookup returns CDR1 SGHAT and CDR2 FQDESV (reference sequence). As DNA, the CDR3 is TGTGCCAGCAGCTTAGTTTTGGGACAGGGTTATACTGAAGCTTTCTTT. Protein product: CASSLVLGQGYTEAFF.